This T cell receptor (beta chain) was captured in a study of cytomegalovirus exposure and HLA in healthy donors. This clone has only a few counts. PCR primers comprised 60 Vbeta and 13 Jbeta primers. Profiled with immunoSEQ multiplex PCR; TCRdb holds only in-frame clones, not every one. Of 110,000 or so clones in the sample, 70% to 85% were seen once. The CDR3 is 17 residues long. V lost 4 bases to trimming and J lost 5 bases; unmatched junction nucleotides: 12. Germline CDR1 and CDR2: SGHRS and YFSETQ. The chain joins TRBV5-1 to TRBJ2-7; 13 positions match TRBD2. What was sequenced was PBMCs. The TCR was taken from a woman aged 45-65 years in good health and CMV-seropositive. CDR3 protein: CASSPGLAGAVANEQYF. In DNA, the CDR3 is TGCGCCAGCAGCCCTGGACTAGCGGGAGCCGTCGCAAACGAGCAGTACTTC.